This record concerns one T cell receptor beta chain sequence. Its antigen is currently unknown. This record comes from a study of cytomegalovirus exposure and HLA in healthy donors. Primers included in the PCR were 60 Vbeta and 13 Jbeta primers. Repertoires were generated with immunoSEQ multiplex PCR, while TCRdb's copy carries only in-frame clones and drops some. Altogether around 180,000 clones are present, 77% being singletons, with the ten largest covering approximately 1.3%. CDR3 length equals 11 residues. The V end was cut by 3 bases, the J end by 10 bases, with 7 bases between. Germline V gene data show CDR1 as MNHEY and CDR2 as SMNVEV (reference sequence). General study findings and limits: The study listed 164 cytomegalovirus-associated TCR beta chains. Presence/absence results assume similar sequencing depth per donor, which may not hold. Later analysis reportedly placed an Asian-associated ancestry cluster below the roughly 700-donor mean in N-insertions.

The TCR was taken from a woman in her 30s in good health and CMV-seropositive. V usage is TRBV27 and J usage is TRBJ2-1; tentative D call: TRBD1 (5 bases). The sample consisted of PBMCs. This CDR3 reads CASSLSGEQFF. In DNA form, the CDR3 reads TGTGCCAGCAGTTTGTCAGGGGAGCAGTTCTTC.